Following are 6 T cell receptor beta chains from one sample sequenced in a study of PD-L1 blockade in urothelial cancer. Time point in this sample: pretreatment peripheral blood. Repertoires were generated with immunoSEQ multiplex PCR, while TCRdb's copy carries only in-frame clones and drops some. The profile shows 100,000 to 150,000 clones, approximately 88% of them singletons. Material: PBMCs, obtained around atezolizumab (anti-PD-L1) treatment. The source of these receptors is a man aged 50 to 60 with urothelial cancer.

CDR3 sequence: CASTVAAGTDTQYF. In nucleotides, the CDR3 is TGTGCCAGCACCGTAGCGGCAGGCACAGATACGCAGTATTTT. The chain has TRBV7-6 and TRBJ2-3; D perhaps matches TRBD2 (6 bases). The CDR3 has 14 amino acids. From germline, CDR1 is SGHVS and CDR2 FNYEAQ. The germline V and J ends were trimmed by 7 bases and 1 base, with 12 bases remaining between them. The full variable domain, its missing parts supplied by reference TRBV7-6 and TRBJ2-3, is GAGVSQSPRYKVTKRGQDVALRCDPISGHVSLYWYRQALGQGPEFLTYFNYEAQQDKSGLPNDRFSAERPEGSISTLTIQRTEQRDSAMYRCASTVAAGTDTQYFGPGTRLTVL.

A few counts support this clone. The chain uses TRBV13 and TRBJ2-1; 9 positions agree with TRBD2. The CDR3 runs to 15 residues. Germline trimming cut 2 bases from V and 11 bases from J; bases unmatched to any gene: 10. From germline, CDR1 is PRHDT and CDR2 FYEKMQ (reference sequence). The CDR3 sequence is CASSLYSGRSFKQFF. The CDR3 bases are TGTGCCAGCAGCTTATATAGCGGGAGATCTTTTAAGCAGTTCTTC. Full variable domain (rest looked up from reference TRBV13 and TRBJ2-1): AAGVIQSPRHLIKEKRETATLKCYPIPRHDTVYWYQQGPGQDPQFLISFYEKMQSDKGSIPDRFSAQQFSDYHSELNMSSLELGDSALYFCASSLYSGRSFKQFFGPGTRLTVL.

J is TRBJ2-1 and V is TRBV9, with 9 bases aligning to TRBD2. Germline V gene lookup returns CDR1 SGDLS and CDR2 YYNGEE. The CDR3 extends over 19 amino acids. The junction had 16 bases not matched to a gene; V was cut back by 4 bases and J by 2 bases. CDR3 region: CASSPSGTSSVGPYNEQFF. In DNA, the CDR3 is TGTGCCAGCAGCCCCTCCGGGACTAGCTCAGTTGGCCCCTACAATGAGCAGTTCTTC.

This clone was counted a few times. J is TRBJ2-2 and V is TRBV2; tentative D call: TRBD2 (6 bases). The germline gives CDR1 SNHLY, CDR2 FYNNEI. CDR3 length equals 11 residues. With 6 bases removed from V and 12 bases from J, the gap between germline ends came to 11 bases. CDR3: CASSGGAQLFF. As DNA, the CDR3 is TGTGCCAGCAGCGGCGGGGCCCAGCTGTTTTTT.

The chain joins TRBV27 to TRBJ1-2; 11 bases match TRBD1. V dropped 3 bases and J dropped 8; count of bases not matched to a gene: 5. Germline CDR1 MNHEY, CDR2 SMNVEV (reference sequence). The CDR3 consists of 14 residues. The CDR3 sequence is CASSLRTGGGGYTF. The CDR3 bases are TGTGCCAGCAGTTTGCGGACAGGGGGCGGCGGCTACACCTTC.

This chain joins TRBV7-2 and TRBJ2-3; TRBD2 is a possible D gene (6 bases). Germline V gives CDR1 SGHTA, CDR2 FQGNSA. This CDR3 contains 14 residues. Trimming took off 4 bases at V and 6 bases at J, with 14 bases between the two ends. CDR3 DNA sequence: TGTGCCAGCAGCTCCGGAGGGTCGAGGGATACGCAGTATTTT. It encodes CASSSGGSRDTQYF. Full variable domain (remainder filled in from reference TRBV7-2 and TRBJ2-3): GAGVSQSPSNKVTEKGKDVELRCDPISGHTALYWYRQSLGQGLEFLIYFQGNSAPDKSGLPSDRFSAERTGGSVSTLTIQRTQQEDSAVYLCASSSGGSRDTQYFGPGTRLTVL.